This T cell receptor beta chain was identified in a study of blood T cell repertoires in COVID-19. This table comes from immunoSEQ multiplex PCR, and its TCRdb copy is limited to in-frame clones, with some not included. The table has around 290,000 clones, around 88% seen once; the top ten hold about 4.2%. V dropped 4 bases and J dropped 2 bases, with 16 bases sitting between them. The CDR3 totals 16 residues. Germline loops: CDR1 SGHDT, CDR2 YYEEEE. The chain employs TRBV5-6 and TRBJ2-1; a possible D gene is TRBD2 (5 bases). The receptor was isolated from a man in his forties with acute or convalescent COVID-19. The sequenced sample was peripheral blood. DNA for the CDR3: TGTGCCAGCAGCCTTGTAGGCCAGGAGGCCTACAATGAGCAGTTCTTC. It translates to CASSLVGQEAYNEQFF.